This TCR beta chain originates from a study of molecular identifiers for immune sequencing clone quantification. Turning to the study itself: Replicate RNA from 20,000 or 100,000 naive CD8 T cells formed five aliquots; four were sequenced.

MiXCR, run by TCRdb on the PCR reads, gives a single entry per CDR3 protein. The profile shows under 85,000 distinct CDR3 sequences, around 17% of them singletons. V was clipped by 5 bases and J by 7 bases; unmatched bases: 15. Per the germline V gene, CDR1 is DFQATT and CDR2 is SNEGSKA (reference sequence). There are 16 residues in the CDR3. The sample consisted of naive CD8+ T cells from blood, with Jurkat cell RNA spiked in. Subset described: FACS-sorted CD8+CD4-CCR7+CD45RA+ naive T cells. V is TRBV20-1 and J is TRBJ2-2, with 8 bases fitting TRBD2. The clonotype comes from a human donor in good health. Some libraries in this study had Jurkat cell RNA spiked in. The CDR3 bases are TGCAGTGCTTGGGACTTGTCGGGAGGGGGATTCGGGGAGCTGTTTTTT. It yields the protein CSAWDLSGGGFGELFF.